The count of the clone carrying this TCR beta chain is one. Its antigen is currently unknown. The data were obtained in a study of T cell clones after liver transplantation. The wider study: Liver transplant recipients had immunosuppression withdrawal attempted within 2 years. Tolerance: complete withdrawal held at least one year, liver enzymes staying within twice normal. Study outcomes and limitations: Rather than being deleted, graft donor-reactive T cells may have moved into the graft.

Germline V gives CDR1 LNHDA, CDR2 SQIVND (reference sequence). V was trimmed by 7 bases and J by 6 bases, leaving 16 bases between them. CDR3 size: 13 residues. Only in-frame clones appear in the TCRdb table, and some are missing; sequencing was by immunoSEQ multiplex PCR. The sample lists fewer than 85,000 clones; 70% to 90% were seen once. The chain is built from TRBV19 and TRBJ2-7; D is possibly TRBD2 (7 bases). This receptor was identified in a human patient who received a liver transplant. These T cells may partly come from the graft donor. Sequencing was performed on CD4+ T cells from blood, taken at the 22-month timepoint. CDR3 amino acids: CASKSAGAGEQYF. CDR3 DNA sequence: TGTGCCAGTAAGAGCGCGGGGGCGGGCGAGCAGTACTTC.